This T cell receptor beta chain was identified during a study of CD8+ T cells in alopecia areata listed by TCRdb under 2018. Regarding the study in general: The treated patients, all with moderate-to-severe alopecia areata, were enrolled in an open-label pilot trial of oral tofacitinib given at 5 to 10 mg twice daily. Biopsies were taken from tofacitinib-treated patients at baseline and at 4 and 24 weeks of treatment, and a later scalp biopsy was taken in several of the tofacitinib-treated patients. RNA came from the PAXgene miRNA kit for fixed scalp, the miRNeasy kit for PBMCs, and the RNeasy kit for mouse skin. High-throughput TCRbeta sequencing was used to examine T cell clonal expansion in alopecia areata in both the C3H/HeJ mouse model and human patients. Disease severity in treated patients was measured with the SALT score, which quantifies the percentage of affected scalp surface area. Tofacitinib was given for 6 to 18 months, followed by 6 months of follow-up off drug to assess delayed response and recurrence. TCRbeta CDR3 regions were amplified by immunoSEQ multiplex PCR using 35 Vbeta forward and 13 Jbeta reverse primers. Human TCRbeta sequencing covered scalp tissue and sorted CD4+ and CD8+ peripheral blood T cells from patchy and totalis/universalis alopecia areata patients and healthy controls. Scalp clonality was compared among normal scalp (n=4), patchy alopecia areata scalp (n=8), and alopecia totalis/universalis scalp (n=8). General findings and caveats noted by the study authors: Higher clonality and more expanded CD8+ clones were observed in lesional scalp than in normal scalp, particularly in alopecia totalis/universalis, a finding suggestive of antigenic drive. With tofacitinib, both scalp clonality and the number of expanded CD8+ clones among the top 100 scalp clones went down significantly. Compared with mice, TCR sequences shared between patients were less clear, possibly partly because of HLA diversity across the patient population. Because the treated cohort was small and had only one nonresponder, larger studies are needed to examine links between baseline CD8+ expansion and response. Resident alphabeta T cells in normal human skin are also sequenced, complicating scalp TCR repertoire analysis, unlike mouse skin dominated by gammadelta T cells. During tofacitinib treatment, many expanded lesional clones stuck around in both scalp and blood, and this persistence may partly explain why relapse happens after treatment is stopped.

This sample's time point label indicates: about 4 weeks on oral tofacitinib. The treatment or condition label for this specimen denotes: oral pan-JAK inhibitor, 5-10 mg twice daily. Lesional scalp punch biopsies and peripheral blood were obtained from alopecia areata patients. PBMCs were isolated by density centrifugation and stained for CD3, CD4 and CD8, and CD4+ and CD8+ T cells were sorted on a FACSAria. Library preparation was by the immunoSEQ multiplex PCR assay. To provide template for TCR sequencing, every sample had RNA extracted and reverse transcribed into cDNA. SuperScript III was used to make first-strand cDNA, primed with a 2:1 mix of oligo-dT and random hexamers. A synthetic immune receptor repertoire was used to measure amplification bias, and any remaining bias was corrected computationally. The authors' analysis ran thus. After raw reads were preprocessed to remove errors, the CDR3 was defined following IMGT conventions as running from the conserved cysteine to phenylalanine. Clonality was calculated as 1 minus Shannon entropy normalized by log2 of the number of productive unique TCRs. Whether each scalp clone was CD4 or CD8 was inferred by checking scalp TCRbeta sequences against the CD4 and CD8 repertoires from sorted blood. Entries here come from immuneACCESS through TCRdb and include only in-frame sequences with V and J called. Some clones fail to appear in such tables; in the studies checked, an unresolved V gene covers under half of the shortfall, and the cause of the remainder is unknown. That table furnishes V, J and clone size, whereas the DNA furnished D and trimming. The table for this sample lists 150,000 or so clones; roughly 65% of them were counted only once. The ten top clones hold 0.91% of the sample.

A remark on this clone: The antigen it recognizes is unknown. Per-base qualities were not stored, and no clone one base away is much larger.

V trim: 2 bases; J trim: 7 bases; unmatched bases: 6. Inclusive of the bounding cysteine and phenylalanine, the CDR3 is 15 residues long. Just the 45-base CDR3 DNA is kept, in frame starting at base 1. According to the germline V gene, CDR1 reads SGHAT and CDR2 reads FQNNGV. This receptor chain uses TRBV11-2 and TRBJ2-1; 9 middle bases align to TRBD2. The TCR originated in a human donor with alopecia areata. Source: CD4+ T cells sorted from blood, taken at week 4, from a patient treated with tofacitinib. The CDR3 is CASSLSLAGKNEQFF. The DNA sequence is given as TGTGCCAGCAGCTTAAGTCTAGCGGGGAAGAATGAGCAGTTCTTC.